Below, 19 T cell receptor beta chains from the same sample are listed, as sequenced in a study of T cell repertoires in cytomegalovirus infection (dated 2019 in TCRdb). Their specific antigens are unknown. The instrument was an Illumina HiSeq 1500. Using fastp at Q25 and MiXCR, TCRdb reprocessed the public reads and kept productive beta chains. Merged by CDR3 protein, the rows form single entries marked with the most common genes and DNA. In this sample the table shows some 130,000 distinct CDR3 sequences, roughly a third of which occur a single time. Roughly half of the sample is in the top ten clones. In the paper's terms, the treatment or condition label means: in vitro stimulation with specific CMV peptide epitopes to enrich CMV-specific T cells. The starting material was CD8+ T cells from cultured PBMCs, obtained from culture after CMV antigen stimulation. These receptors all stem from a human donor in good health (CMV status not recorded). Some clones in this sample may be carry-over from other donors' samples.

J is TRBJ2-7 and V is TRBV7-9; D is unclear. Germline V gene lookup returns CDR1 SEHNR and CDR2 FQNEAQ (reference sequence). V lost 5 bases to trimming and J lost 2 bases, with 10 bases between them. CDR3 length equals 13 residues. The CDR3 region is CASSPPSTYEQYF. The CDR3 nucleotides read TGTGCCAGCAGCCCCCCCTCAACCTACGAGCAGTACTTC.

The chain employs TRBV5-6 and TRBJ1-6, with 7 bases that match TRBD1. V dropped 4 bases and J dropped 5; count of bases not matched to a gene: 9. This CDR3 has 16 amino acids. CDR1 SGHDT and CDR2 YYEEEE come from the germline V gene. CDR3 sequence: CASSPRTGSDNSPLHF. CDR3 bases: TGTGCCAGCAGCCCCCGGACAGGATCCGATAATTCACCCCTCCACTTT.

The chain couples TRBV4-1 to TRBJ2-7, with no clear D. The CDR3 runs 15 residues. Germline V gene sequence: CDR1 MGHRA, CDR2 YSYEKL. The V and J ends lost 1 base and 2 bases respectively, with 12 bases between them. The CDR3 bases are TGCGCCAGCAGCCAAGTCAGCCAGGTAGCCTACGAGCAGTACTTC. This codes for CASSQVSQVAYEQYF.

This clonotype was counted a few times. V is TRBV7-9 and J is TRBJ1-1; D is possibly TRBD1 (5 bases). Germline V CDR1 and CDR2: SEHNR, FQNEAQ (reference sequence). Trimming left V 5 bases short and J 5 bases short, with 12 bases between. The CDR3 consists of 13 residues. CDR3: CASSILQGTEAFF. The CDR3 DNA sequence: TGTGCCAGCAGCATACTGCAGGGAACTGAAGCTTTCTTT.

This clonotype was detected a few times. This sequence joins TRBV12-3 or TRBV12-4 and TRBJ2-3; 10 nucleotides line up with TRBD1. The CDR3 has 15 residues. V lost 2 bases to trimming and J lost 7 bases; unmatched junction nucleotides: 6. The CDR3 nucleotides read TGTGCCAGCAGTTTAATTCGACAGGGGGCTAATACGCAGTATTTT. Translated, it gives CASSLIRQGANTQYF.

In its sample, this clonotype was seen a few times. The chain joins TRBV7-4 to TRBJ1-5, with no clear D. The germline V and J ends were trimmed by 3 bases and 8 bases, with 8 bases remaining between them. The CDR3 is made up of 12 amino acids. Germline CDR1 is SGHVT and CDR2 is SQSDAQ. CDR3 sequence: CASSFYTKPQHF. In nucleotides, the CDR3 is TGTGCCAGCAGCTTTTACACGAAGCCCCAGCATTTT.

This chain's CDR3 is CASSPNQGARTEAFF. The DNA for the CDR3 is TGTGCCAGTAGTCCAAACCAGGGGGCGCGGACTGAAGCTTTCTTT. The chain employs TRBV19 and TRBJ1-1; 8 positions agree with TRBD1. The germline CDR1 and CDR2 sequences are LNHDA and SQIVND (reference sequence). This CDR3 is 15 amino acids long. With 5 bases clipped from V and 5 bases from J, the junction kept 10 bases outside the gene matches. Using reference TRBV19 and TRBJ1-1 for the parts outside the CDR3, the full variable domain is DGGITQSPKYLFRKEGQNVTLSCEQNLNHDAMYWYRQDPGQGLRLIYYSQIVNDFQKGDIAEGYSVSREKKESFPLTVTSAQKNPTAFYLCASSPNQGARTEAFFGQGTRLTVV.

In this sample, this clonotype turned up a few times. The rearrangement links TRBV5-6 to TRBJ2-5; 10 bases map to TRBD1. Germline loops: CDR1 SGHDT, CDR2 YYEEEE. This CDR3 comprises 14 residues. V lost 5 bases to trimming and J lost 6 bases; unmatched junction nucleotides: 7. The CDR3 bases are TGTGCCAGCAGAGGGACAGGGGTTTCAAAGACCCAGTACTTC. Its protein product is CASRGTGVSKTQYF.

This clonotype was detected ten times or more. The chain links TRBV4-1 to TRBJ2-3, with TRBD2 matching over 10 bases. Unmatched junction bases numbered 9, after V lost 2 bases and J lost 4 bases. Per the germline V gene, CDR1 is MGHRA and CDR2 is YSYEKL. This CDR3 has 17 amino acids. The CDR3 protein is CASSQLMSGLAADTQYF. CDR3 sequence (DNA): TGCGCCAGCAGCCAACTAATGTCCGGACTAGCGGCAGATACGCAGTATTTT.

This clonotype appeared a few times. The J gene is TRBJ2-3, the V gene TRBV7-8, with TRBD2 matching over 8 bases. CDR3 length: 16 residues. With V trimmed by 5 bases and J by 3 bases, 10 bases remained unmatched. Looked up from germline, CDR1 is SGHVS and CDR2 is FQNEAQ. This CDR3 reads CASSPRPGGGTDTQYF. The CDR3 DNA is TGTGCCAGCAGCCCCCGCCCTGGCGGGGGGACAGATACGCAGTATTTT.

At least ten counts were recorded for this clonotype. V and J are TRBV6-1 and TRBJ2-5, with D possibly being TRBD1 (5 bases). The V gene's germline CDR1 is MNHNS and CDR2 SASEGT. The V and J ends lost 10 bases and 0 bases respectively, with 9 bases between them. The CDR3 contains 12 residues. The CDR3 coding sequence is TGTGCCATTGTGACAGACCAAGAGACCCAGTACTTC. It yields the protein CAIVTDQETQYF.

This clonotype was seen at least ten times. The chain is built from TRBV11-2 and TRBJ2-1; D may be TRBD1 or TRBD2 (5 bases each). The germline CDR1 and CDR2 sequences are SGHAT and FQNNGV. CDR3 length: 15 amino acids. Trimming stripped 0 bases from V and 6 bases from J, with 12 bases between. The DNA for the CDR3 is TGTGCCAGCAGCTTAGATCCGGGGCCCGTCAATGAGCAGTTCTTC. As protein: CASSLDPGPVNEQFF.

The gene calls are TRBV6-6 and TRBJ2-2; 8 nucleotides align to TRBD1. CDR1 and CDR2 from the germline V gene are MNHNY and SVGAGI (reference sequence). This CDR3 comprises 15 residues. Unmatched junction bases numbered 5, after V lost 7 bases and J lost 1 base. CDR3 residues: CASTGGQVNTGELFF. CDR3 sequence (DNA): TGTGCCAGCACCGGGGGACAGGTGAACACCGGGGAGCTGTTTTTT.

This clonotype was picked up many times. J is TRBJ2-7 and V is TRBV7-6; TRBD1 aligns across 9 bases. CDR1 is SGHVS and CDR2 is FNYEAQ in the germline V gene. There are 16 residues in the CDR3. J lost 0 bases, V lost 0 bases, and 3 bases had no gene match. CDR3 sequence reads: CASSLAPGQGSYEQYF. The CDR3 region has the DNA TGTGCCAGCAGCTTAGCTCCGGGACAGGGCTCCTACGAGCAGTACTTC.

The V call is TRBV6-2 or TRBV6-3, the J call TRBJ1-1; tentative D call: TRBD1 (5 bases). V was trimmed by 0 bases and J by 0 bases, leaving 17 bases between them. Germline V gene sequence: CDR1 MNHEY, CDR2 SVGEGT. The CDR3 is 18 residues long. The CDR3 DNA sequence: TGTGCCAGCAGTTACTCGAGGAAAGGGGCGATAATGAACACTGAAGCTTTCTTT. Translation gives CASSYSRKGAIMNTEAFF.

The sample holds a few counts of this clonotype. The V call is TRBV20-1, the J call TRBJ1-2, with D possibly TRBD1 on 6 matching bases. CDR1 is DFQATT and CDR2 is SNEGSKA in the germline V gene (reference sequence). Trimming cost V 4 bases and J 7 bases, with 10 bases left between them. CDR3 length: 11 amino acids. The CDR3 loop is CSATGVGGYTF. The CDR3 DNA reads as TGCAGTGCTACAGGGGTTGGTGGCTACACCTTC.

The CDR3 loop reads CASSYLSYNEQFF. The CDR3 DNA sequence: TGTGCCAGCAGTTACCTCTCCTACAATGAGCAGTTCTTC. The chain joins TRBV6-6 to TRBJ2-1; the D is unclear. Trimming took off 2 bases at V and 0 bases at J, with 2 bases between the two ends. Germline lookup yields CDR1 MNHNY and CDR2 SVGAGI (reference sequence). This CDR3 is built from 13 residues.

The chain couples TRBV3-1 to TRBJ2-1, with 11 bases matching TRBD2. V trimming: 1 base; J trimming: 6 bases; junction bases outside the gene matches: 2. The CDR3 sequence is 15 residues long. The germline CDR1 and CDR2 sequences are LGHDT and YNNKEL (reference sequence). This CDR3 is CASSQGLAGGNEQFF. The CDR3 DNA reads TGTGCCAGCAGCCAAGGCCTAGCGGGGGGCAATGAGCAGTTCTTC.

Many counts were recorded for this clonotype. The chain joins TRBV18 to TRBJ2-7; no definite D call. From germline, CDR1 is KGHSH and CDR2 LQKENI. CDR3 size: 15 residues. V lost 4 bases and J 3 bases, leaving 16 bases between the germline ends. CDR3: CASSLSGQPIYEQYF. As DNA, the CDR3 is TGTGCCAGCTCACTTTCCGGGCAACCCATCTACGAGCAGTACTTC.